The entry that follows covers one T cell receptor (beta chain) sequence. Which antigen it targets is not known. Base qualities are not provided; no much larger clone lies one nucleotide away. These data originate in a study of T cell changes during pregnancy in multiple sclerosis (dated by TCRdb to about 2019). About the full investigation: Changes in the T cell repertoire over the course of pregnancy were examined in this study in women with multiple sclerosis.

Library generation was performed with the immunoSEQ multiplex PCR assay. TCRdb retrieved this table from immuneACCESS and kept in-frame rearrangements only. Not all clones are present; in checked studies, unresolved V genes account for under half, and no reason is known for the remainder. Within this sample are around 50,000 clones, with around nine tenths of them counted one time only. The ten largest clonotypes hold about 2% of the sample. CDR1 and CDR2 are drawn from the germline V gene: MDHEN, SYDVKM. Taken from cysteine to phenylalanine, the CDR3 has 12 residues. Just the 36-base CDR3 DNA is kept, in frame starting at base 1. V loses 11 bases, J loses 3 bases, and the germline ends lie 13 bases apart.

This clonotype was sampled from a female donor with multiple sclerosis, enrolled in a pregnancy study. The V and J segments used are TRBV28 and TRBJ1-1; TRBD1 is a weak D gene call, 5 bases matching. The sample here was peripheral blood, taken in the first trimester of pregnancy. CDR3 region: CAAYRTDTEAFF. The DNA sequence is as follows: TGTGCCGCTTACAGGACGGACACTGAAGCTTTCTTT.